Sequencing of this T cell receptor (beta chain) was carried out in a study of OX40 agonist ivuxolimab in advanced cancers. In the study overall: Three individuals attained partial responses, comprising one hepatocellular carcinoma case and two cutaneous melanoma cases.

The assay was immunoSEQ multiplex PCR, and TCRdb's table has in-frame clones only and misses some. The data hold tens of thousands of clones, with about nine tenths observed a single time. The V and J ends lost 4 bases and 5 bases, in that order; junction bases with no gene match: 4. The CDR3 extends over 16 amino acids. The germline CDR1 and CDR2 sequences are SGHNT and YYREEE (reference sequence). Autoimmune disease history or systemic immunosuppression led to patient exclusion. This sample comprised CD4+ or CD8+ T cells sorted from blood, obtained in a trial of the OX40 agonist ivuxolimab. The chain is built from TRBV5-4 and TRBJ2-1, with 15 bases lining up with TRBD2. This TCR came from an adult with an advanced solid tumor such as melanoma, head and neck, liver or kidney cancer. DNA for the CDR3: TGTGCCAGCAGCACAGGACTAGCGGGAGGGCACAATGAGCAGTTCTTC. Amino acids: CASSTGLAGGHNEQFF.